The 3 T cell receptor beta chains below were found in one sample sequenced in a study of identical twins. One entry per CDR3 protein, called by TCRdb with MiXCR from the 5' RACE reads. The table records hundreds of thousands of distinct CDR3 sequences, more than 6.5% of them present only once. This sample also belongs to another study, concerning yellow fever vaccine responses in identical twins.

The sample was PBMCs. These receptors all come from a woman aged 18-30 years in good health.

This clonotype was seen ten or more times. The gene calls are TRBV12-3 or TRBV12-4 and TRBJ2-6; 7 nucleotides line up with TRBD1. J was trimmed by 4 bases and V by 5 bases; bases with no gene match: 11. This CDR3 is built from 17 residues. CDR3 in amino acids: CASSGQTTGVGANVLTF. CDR3 nucleotides: TGTGCCAGCAGTGGACAGACTACAGGGGTGGGGGCCAACGTCCTGACTTTC.

This clonotype was found many times. The chain uses TRBV6-5 and TRBJ2-3, with TRBD1 identical over 10 bases. The CDR3 extends over 13 amino acids. J gave up 8 bases and V 4 bases, and 3 bases lay outside the gene matches. Germline-derived CDR1 and CDR2 are MNHEY and SVGAGI. DNA of the CDR3: TGTGCCAGCAGTTCCAGGGACAGGGGTACGCAGTATTTT. It is translated as CASSSRDRGTQYF.

The chain couples TRBV11-2 to TRBJ2-5; 12 bases fit TRBD2. With 4 bases clipped from V and 0 bases from J, the junction kept 9 bases outside the gene matches. CDR3 length equals 18 residues. Per the germline V gene, CDR1 is SGHAT and CDR2 is FQNNGV. CDR3 in DNA: TGTGCCAGCAGCTGGACTAGCGGGACGTTGTACTACCAAGAGACCCAGTACTTC. Its translation is CASSWTSGTLYYQETQYF.